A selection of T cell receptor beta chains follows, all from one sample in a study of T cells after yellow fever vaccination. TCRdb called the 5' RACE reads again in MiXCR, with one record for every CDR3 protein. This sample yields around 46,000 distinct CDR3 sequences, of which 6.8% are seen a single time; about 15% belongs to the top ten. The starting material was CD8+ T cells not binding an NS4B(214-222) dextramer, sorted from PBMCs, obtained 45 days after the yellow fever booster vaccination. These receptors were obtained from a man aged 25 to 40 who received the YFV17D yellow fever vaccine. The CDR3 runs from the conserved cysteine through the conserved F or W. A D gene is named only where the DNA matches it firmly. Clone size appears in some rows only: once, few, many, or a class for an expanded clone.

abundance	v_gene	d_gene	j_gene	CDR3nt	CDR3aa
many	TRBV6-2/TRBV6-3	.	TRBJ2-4	TGTGCCAGCAGTCCTCAGGGGAATTCGGACATTCAGTACTTC	CASSPQGNSDIQYF
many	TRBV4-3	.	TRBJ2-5	TGCGCCAGCAGCCAGGGACGAACCCAGTACTTC	CASSQGRTQYF
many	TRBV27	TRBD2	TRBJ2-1	TGTGCCAGCATCCACTCCGGGACTAGCGGCTTCAATGAGCAGTTCTTC	CASIHSGTSGFNEQFF
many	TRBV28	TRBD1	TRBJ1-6	TGTGCCAGCAGTTTATCCAGGGGGTACGATTCACCCCTCCACTTT	CASSLSRGYDSPLHF
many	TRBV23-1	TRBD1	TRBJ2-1	TGCGCCAGCAGTCCAACCTCCCCCGGACAGGCCGAGGGGCAGTTCTTC	CASSPTSPGQAEGQFF
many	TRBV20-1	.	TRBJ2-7	TGCAGTGCTGCAGGGACGGGGGCCTACGAGCAGTACTTC	CSAAGTGAYEQYF
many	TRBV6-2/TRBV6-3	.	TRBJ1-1	TGTGCCAGCAGTTACCCGTGGGGGGCCGTTGGGGCTTTCTTT	CASSYPWGAVGAFF
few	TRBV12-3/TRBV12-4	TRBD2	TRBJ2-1	TGTGCCAGCAGTGGGACTAGCGGGAGAGGTATTTACAATGAGCAGTTCTTC	CASSGTSGRGIYNEQFF
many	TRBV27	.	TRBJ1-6	TGTGCCAGCAGTTTATCGGGGGGTACGATTAATTCACCCCTCCACTTT	CASSLSGGTINSPLHF
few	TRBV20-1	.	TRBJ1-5	TGCAGTGCTCCCGGGACCGTTAGCAATCAGCCCCAGCATTTT	CSAPGTVSNQPQHF
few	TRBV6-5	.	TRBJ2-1	TGTGCCAGCAGCCCCCTGAGAGGGGAGATGGTCTTGAATGAGCAGTTCTTC	CASSPLRGEMVLNEQFF
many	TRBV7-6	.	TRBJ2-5	TGTGCCAGCAGCTACCGGACAGTCCAGTACTTC	CASSYRTVQYF
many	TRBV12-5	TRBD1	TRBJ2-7	TGTGCTAGTGAATGGTCCGGGACAGGGGCCAACGAGCAGTACTTC	CASEWSGTGANEQYF
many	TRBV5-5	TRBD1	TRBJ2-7	TGTGCCAGCAGCTGGACAGGCACTACCTACGAGCAGTACTTC	CASSWTGTTYEQYF
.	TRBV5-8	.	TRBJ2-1	TGTGCCAGCAGCTTACCGGGCTCGGGCGAGCAGTTCTTC	CASSLPGSGEQFF